The rows below give T cell receptor beta chains drawn from one sample of a study of blood T cell repertoires in COVID-19. The method was immunoSEQ multiplex PCR; TCRdb's version includes in-frame clones alone and lacks a portion of them. The sample consists of a few hundred thousand clones, approximately 88% of them appearing once. Material: PBMCs or T cells enriched from blood (not recorded which). The source is a woman aged 18-29 years who had recovered from COVID-19. CDR3s include the opening cysteine and the closing phenylalanine or tryptophan. Each record gives: CDR3 length, J gene, clone size, V gene, D gene, CDR3 protein, CDR3 DNA. D genes are given only for firm matches. Size is stated for part of the rows, as once, few or many counts, or as a class when the clone is expanded.

cdr3_length: 16
j_call: TRBJ2-1
clone_size: NA
v_call: TRBV19
d_call: NA
cdr3_aa: CASSGWTADSYNEQFF
cdr3_nt: TGTGCCAGTAGTGGGTGGACAGCAGATTCCTACAATGAGCAGTTCTTC

cdr3_length: 13
j_call: TRBJ1-1
clone_size: NA
v_call: TRBV14
d_call: NA
cdr3_aa: CASSQENRDKAFF
cdr3_nt: TGTGCCAGCAGCCAAGAGAACAGGGACAAAGCTTTCTTT

cdr3_length: 16
j_call: TRBJ2-3
clone_size: NA
v_call: TRBV4-2
d_call: NA
cdr3_aa: CASSQEARTTQFTQYF
cdr3_nt: TGTGCCAGCAGCCAAGAGGCCCGGACTACCCAGTTTACGCAGTATTTT

cdr3_length: 13
j_call: TRBJ1-2
clone_size: once
v_call: TRBV5-1
d_call: NA
cdr3_aa: CASSRAAGYGYTF
cdr3_nt: TGCGCCAGCAGCCGTGCAGCAGGGTATGGCTACACCTTC

cdr3_length: 14
j_call: TRBJ2-7
clone_size: NA
v_call: TRBV2
d_call: TRBD1
cdr3_aa: CASSDQGQAYEQYF
cdr3_nt: TGTGCCAGCAGTGATCAGGGACAGGCTTACGAGCAGTACTTC

cdr3_length: 17
j_call: TRBJ1-5
clone_size: NA
v_call: TRBV25-1
d_call: TRBD1
cdr3_aa: CASSEERGLGFGQPQHF
cdr3_nt: TGTGCCAGCAGCGAAGAGAGGGGGCTAGGCTTCGGTCAGCCCCAGCATTTT

cdr3_length: 15
j_call: TRBJ2-2
clone_size: NA
v_call: TRBV18
d_call: NA
cdr3_aa: CASSPRQENTGELFF
cdr3_nt: TGTGCCAGCTCACCAAGACAGGAAAACACCGGGGAGCTGTTTTTT

cdr3_length: 16
j_call: TRBJ2-5
clone_size: NA
v_call: TRBV3-1/TRBV3-2
d_call: TRBD1
cdr3_aa: CASSPPGQGDQETQYF
cdr3_nt: TGTGCCAGCAGCCCCCCGGGACAGGGGGACCAAGAGACCCAGTACTTC

cdr3_length: 17
j_call: TRBJ1-3
clone_size: NA
v_call: TRBV7-2
d_call: TRBD1
cdr3_aa: CASSLGRGQGARNTIYF
cdr3_nt: TGTGCCAGCAGCTTAGGTCGCGGACAGGGGGCAAGAAACACCATATATTTT

cdr3_length: 13
j_call: TRBJ2-5
clone_size: NA
v_call: TRBV6-5
d_call: TRBD2
cdr3_aa: CASSMSGSGTQYF
cdr3_nt: TGTGCCAGCAGTATGAGCGGGAGTGGGACCCAGTACTTC

cdr3_length: 15
j_call: TRBJ2-7
clone_size: NA
v_call: TRBV18
d_call: NA
cdr3_aa: CASSPPSNSSYEQYF
cdr3_nt: TGTGCCAGCTCACCACCGAGCAACTCCTCCTACGAGCAGTACTTC

cdr3_length: 18
j_call: TRBJ2-3
clone_size: NA
v_call: TRBV9
d_call: TRBD2
cdr3_aa: CASSVGMSSGGFTDTQYF
cdr3_nt: TGTGCCAGCAGCGTAGGAATGAGTAGCGGGGGTTTCACAGATACGCAGTATTTT

cdr3_length: 18
j_call: TRBJ1-1
clone_size: NA
v_call: TRBV10-1
d_call: NA
cdr3_aa: CASSEEPNRRRGEVEAFF
cdr3_nt: TGCGCCAGCAGTGAAGAACCGAACAGGAGGCGGGGAGAGGTTGAAGCTTTCTTT

cdr3_length: 16
j_call: TRBJ1-6
clone_size: NA
v_call: TRBV18
d_call: NA
cdr3_aa: CASSAEMSSYNSPLHF
cdr3_nt: TGTGCCAGCTCGGCGGAAATGAGCTCCTATAATTCACCCCTCCACTTT

cdr3_length: 16
j_call: TRBJ1-6
clone_size: NA
v_call: TRBV4-3
d_call: TRBD1
cdr3_aa: CASSQDWGTVNSPLHF
cdr3_nt: TGCGCCAGCAGCCAAGATTGGGGGACAGTTAATTCACCCCTCCACTTT

cdr3_length: 14
j_call: TRBJ1-1
clone_size: NA
v_call: TRBV28
d_call: TRBD1
cdr3_aa: CASSLGGTATEAFF
cdr3_nt: TGTGCCAGCAGTTTAGGAGGGACAGCCACTGAAGCTTTCTTT

cdr3_length: 15
j_call: TRBJ1-1
clone_size: NA
v_call: TRBV7-9
d_call: NA
cdr3_aa: CASSLGGQSGIEAFF
cdr3_nt: TGTGCCAGCAGCTTAGGTGGGCAGTCGGGAATTGAAGCTTTCTTT

cdr3_length: 15
j_call: TRBJ2-5
clone_size: NA
v_call: TRBV5-6
d_call: TRBD2
cdr3_aa: CASSLLPGTSRTQYF
cdr3_nt: TGTGCCAGCAGCCTATTACCCGGGACTAGCAGGACCCAGTACTTC

cdr3_length: 14
j_call: TRBJ1-2
clone_size: NA
v_call: TRBV4-3
d_call: TRBD1
cdr3_aa: CASSQEGTVSGYTF
cdr3_nt: TGCGCCAGCAGCCAAGAGGGGACAGTTAGTGGCTACACCTTC

cdr3_length: 12
j_call: TRBJ2-4
clone_size: NA
v_call: TRBV19
d_call: TRBD1
cdr3_aa: CATGDRAYIQYF
cdr3_nt: TGTGCCACTGGGGACAGGGCCTACATTCAGTACTTC

cdr3_length: 14
j_call: TRBJ1-2
clone_size: few
v_call: TRBV28
d_call: NA
cdr3_aa: CASSFVWGGRGYTF
cdr3_nt: TGTGCCAGCAGTTTCGTCTGGGGGGGTAGGGGCTACACCTTC

cdr3_length: 15
j_call: TRBJ2-7
clone_size: NA
v_call: TRBV18
d_call: NA
cdr3_aa: CASSPQVGGSYEQYF
cdr3_nt: TGTGCCAGCTCACCGCAGGTGGGAGGATCCTACGAGCAGTACTTC

cdr3_length: 20
j_call: TRBJ1-3
clone_size: NA
v_call: TRBV2
d_call: NA
cdr3_aa: CASSDPRGGPGSRVGNTIYF
cdr3_nt: TGTGCCAGCAGTGATCCCCGCGGAGGACCCGGCTCTAGAGTGGGAAACACCATATATTTT

cdr3_length: 14
j_call: TRBJ2-3
clone_size: NA
v_call: TRBV7-2
d_call: NA
cdr3_aa: CASSQLAPSEAQYF
cdr3_nt: TGTGCCAGCAGCCAACTAGCCCCCTCTGAGGCGCAGTATTTT

cdr3_length: 15
j_call: TRBJ2-1
clone_size: NA
v_call: TRBV2
d_call: TRBD2
cdr3_aa: CASSGEGSSYNEQFF
cdr3_nt: TGTGCCAGCAGTGGGGAGGGGAGCTCCTACAATGAGCAGTTCTTC

cdr3_length: 13
j_call: TRBJ2-7
clone_size: NA
v_call: TRBV7-2
d_call: TRBD2
cdr3_aa: CASSFRREYEQYF
cdr3_nt: TGTGCCAGCAGCTTCAGGCGGGAGTACGAGCAGTACTTC

cdr3_length: 15
j_call: TRBJ1-5
clone_size: NA
v_call: TRBV27
d_call: TRBD1
cdr3_aa: CASTQGTGGHQPQHF
cdr3_nt: TGTGCCAGCACCCAAGGGACAGGGGGCCATCAGCCCCAGCATTTT

cdr3_length: 16
j_call: TRBJ2-5
clone_size: NA
v_call: TRBV4-2
d_call: NA
cdr3_aa: CASSQVGAEAQETQYF
cdr3_nt: TGTGCCAGCAGCCAAGTCGGAGCGGAGGCTCAAGAGACCCAGTACTTC